This T cell receptor (beta chain) was documented in a study of T cells expressing NK-cell markers. Study information: Most of the eight sequenced donors were HCMV-seropositive; one was seronegative.

Germline V gene data show CDR1 as LNHDA and CDR2 as SQIVND (reference sequence). The CDR3 runs 12 residues. Overall study results and limits: CD8+ T cells in over 5 donors included dominant NKG2C+ clonotypes at roughly 1.0-8%. These clonotypes also led the CD3+CD56-NKG2C+ fraction in four donors.

In regard to this clonotype: Its antigen remains unidentified.

For TCR beta, cDNA was produced by 5'RACE template switching with UMIs. Reanalyzing the 5' RACE reads, TCRdb keeps one entry per CDR3 protein, without DNA. The listing records some 300,000 distinct CDR3 sequences. The receptor comes from a man younger than 30 in good health. V is TRBV19 and J is TRBJ2-5; TCRdb lists TRBD1, though no DNA is available to test this call. Input material: blood T cells: a sorted CD56 or NKG2C T cell subset, CD4+ or CD8+ T cells, or bulk PBMC T cells (not recorded which). CDR3 in amino acids: CASRTGKETQYF.